This is a list of T cell receptor beta chains from one sample in a study of shared clonotypes between healthy human individuals. Assay: immunoSEQ multiplex PCR; the TCRdb copy retains only in-frame clones and omits some. The table has around 700,000 clones, about 78% seen once; the top ten hold roughly 1.8%. Source material: memory CD4+ T cells sorted from blood. These receptors originate from a woman between 25 and 40 years old in good health. Both conserved end residues are part of each CDR3. D genes are given only for firm matches. Some rows mark clone size as missing; the rest say once, few, many or name a class of expanded clone.

j_gene,v_gene,abundance,d_gene,CDR3nt,CDR3aa
TRBJ1-3,TRBV29-1,NA,NA,TGCAGCGTTGCCGGAGACGGAAAAAACTCTGGAAACACCATATATTTT,CSVAGDGKNSGNTIYF
TRBJ2-7,TRBV28,NA,NA,TGTGCCAGCAGAGGCCGCGGGACAGCCTACGAGCAGTACTTC,CASRGRGTAYEQYF
TRBJ1-5,TRBV27,few,TRBD1,TGTGCCAGCAGTCCGGACAGGGTGAATAGGCCCCAGCATTTT,CASSPDRVNRPQHF
TRBJ2-4,TRBV6-6,NA,TRBD1,TGTGCCAGCAGTTTCCCCCCGAGACAGGGGTATGACATTCAGTACTTC,CASSFPPRQGYDIQYF
TRBJ2-1,TRBV2,NA,NA,TGTGCCAGCAGCGCTAACACGATTCTCTACAATGAGCAGTTCTTC,CASSANTILYNEQFF
TRBJ1-5,TRBV29-1,many,TRBD1,TGCAGCGTTGGACAGGGGGCTCAGCAGCCCCAGCATTTT,CSVGQGAQQPQHF
TRBJ2-1,TRBV2,NA,NA,TGTGCCAGCAGTGAAGTGGCCAGGGAATCCAATGAGCAGTTCTTC,CASSEVARESNEQFF
TRBJ2-7,TRBV6-5,NA,TRBD1,TGTGCCAGCAGTCCGAGACAGGGGAGCTACGAGCAGTACTTC,CASSPRQGSYEQYF
TRBJ1-1,TRBV7-7,NA,NA,TGTGCCAGCAGCGCGCAGGTAAACACTGAAGCTTTCTTT,CASSAQVNTEAFF
TRBJ2-1,TRBV6-6,NA,NA,TGTGCCAGCAGTTACTCGTTTAATGAGCAGTTCTTC,CASSYSFNEQFF
TRBJ2-6,TRBV7-9,NA,NA,TGTGCCAGCAGCACGCAGGTTCGGACTTCTGGGGCCAACGTCCTGACTTTC,CASSTQVRTSGANVLTF
TRBJ1-1,TRBV2,NA,NA,TGTGCCAAACATAAGAGAAACACTGAAGCTTTCTTT,CAKHKRNTEAFF
TRBJ2-2,TRBV5-1,few,TRBD2,TGCGCCAGCAGCTCCCGACTAGCGGGAGGGGCCGGGGAGCTGTTTTTT,CASSSRLAGGAGELFF
TRBJ2-5,TRBV27,NA,TRBD2,TGTGCCAGCAGTTTAAGCGGGGCCGGGGCCCAGTACTTC,CASSLSGAGAQYF
TRBJ1-3,TRBV18,NA,NA,TGTGCCAGCTCCCCGGCGGCTTTAGCAAACACCATATATTTT,CASSPAALANTIYF
TRBJ1-2,TRBV2,NA,NA,TGTGCCAGCAGTGAGAGGGGGACTAACTATGGCTACACCTTC,CASSERGTNYGYTF
TRBJ1-2,TRBV30,NA,NA,TGTGCCTGGAGTATGACAGGCCCGTCGAACTATGGCTACACCTTC,CAWSMTGPSNYGYTF
TRBJ1-4,TRBV2,once,NA,TGTGCCAGCACTGAGGTCGGTTCTAATGAAAAACTGTTTTTT,CASTEVGSNEKLFF
TRBJ1-4,TRBV5-1,NA,TRBD1,TGCGCCAGCAGCGAACAGGGGGCCGGGGAAGGAGAAAAACTGTTTTTT,CASSEQGAGEGEKLFF
TRBJ2-2,TRBV5-4,NA,NA,TGTGCCAGCAGTTACAATGGTGTGTCCGGGGAGCTGTTTTTT,CASSYNGVSGELFF
TRBJ2-3,TRBV5-1,NA,TRBD1,TGCGCCAGCAGCTTGGCGACAGGGACAGATACGCAGTATTTT,CASSLATGTDTQYF
TRBJ1-5,TRBV19,few,NA,TGTGCCAGTAGTATACCTACTGGCACTCTAGGGCAGCCCCAGCATTTT,CASSIPTGTLGQPQHF
TRBJ1-2,TRBV6-1,NA,TRBD1,TGTGCCAGCAGTCGCTCGGGACAGGGGGCCTATGGCTACACCTTC,CASSRSGQGAYGYTF
TRBJ1-4,TRBV28,once,TRBD1,TGTGCCAGCAGTTCCGGGACAGCAACTAATGAAAAACTGTTTTTT,CASSSGTATNEKLFF
TRBJ2-7,TRBV7-8,few,NA,TGTGCCAGCAGCTTAGTGGCTGGGGTCGGGAGTTCCTACGAGCAGTACTTC,CASSLVAGVGSSYEQYF
TRBJ1-2,TRBV6-5,many,NA,TGTGCCAGCAGTTACGGGGGGCGAGCTAACTATGGCTACACCTTC,CASSYGGRANYGYTF